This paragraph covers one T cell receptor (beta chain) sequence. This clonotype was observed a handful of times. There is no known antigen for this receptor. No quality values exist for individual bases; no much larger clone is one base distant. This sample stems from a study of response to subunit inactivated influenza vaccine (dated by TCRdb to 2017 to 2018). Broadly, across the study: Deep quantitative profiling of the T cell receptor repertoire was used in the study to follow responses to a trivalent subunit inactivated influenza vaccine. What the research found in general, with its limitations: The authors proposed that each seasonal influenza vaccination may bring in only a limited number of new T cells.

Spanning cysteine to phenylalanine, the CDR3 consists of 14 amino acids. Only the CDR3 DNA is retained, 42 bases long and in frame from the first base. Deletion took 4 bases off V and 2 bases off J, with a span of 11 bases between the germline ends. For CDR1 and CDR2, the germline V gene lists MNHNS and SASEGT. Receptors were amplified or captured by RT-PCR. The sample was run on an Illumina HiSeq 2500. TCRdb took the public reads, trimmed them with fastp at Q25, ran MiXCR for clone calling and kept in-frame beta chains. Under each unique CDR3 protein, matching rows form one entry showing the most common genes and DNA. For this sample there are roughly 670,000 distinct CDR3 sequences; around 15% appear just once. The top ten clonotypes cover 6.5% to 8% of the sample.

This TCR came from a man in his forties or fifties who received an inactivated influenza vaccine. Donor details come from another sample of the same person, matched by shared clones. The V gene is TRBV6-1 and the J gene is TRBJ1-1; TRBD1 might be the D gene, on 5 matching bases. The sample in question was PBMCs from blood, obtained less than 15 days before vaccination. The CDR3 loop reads CASSVGPTNTEAFF. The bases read TGTGCCAGCAGTGTGGGACCGACTAACACTGAAGCTTTCTTT.